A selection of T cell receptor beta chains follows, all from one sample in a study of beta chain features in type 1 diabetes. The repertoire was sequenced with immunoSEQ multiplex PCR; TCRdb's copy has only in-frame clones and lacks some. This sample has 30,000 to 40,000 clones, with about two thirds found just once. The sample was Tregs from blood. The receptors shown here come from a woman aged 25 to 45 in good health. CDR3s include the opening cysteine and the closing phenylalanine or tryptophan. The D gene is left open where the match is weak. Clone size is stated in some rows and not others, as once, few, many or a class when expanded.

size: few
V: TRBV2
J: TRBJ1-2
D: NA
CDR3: CASSGSREGGYTF
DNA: TGTGCCAGCTCAGGTAGCAGGGAGGGAGGCTACACCTTC

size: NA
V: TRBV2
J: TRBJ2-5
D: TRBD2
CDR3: CASSWTSGRKYF
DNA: TGTGCCAGCAGTTGGACTAGCGGGAGAAAGTACTTC

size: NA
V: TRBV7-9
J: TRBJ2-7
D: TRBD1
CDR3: CASSLSRGQSYEQYF
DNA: TGTGCCAGCAGCTTATCACGGGGACAGTCCTACGAGCAGTACTTC

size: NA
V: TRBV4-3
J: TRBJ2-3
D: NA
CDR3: CASSQDLISTDTQYF
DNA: TGCGCCAGCAGCCAAGATCTAATTAGCACAGATACGCAGTATTTT

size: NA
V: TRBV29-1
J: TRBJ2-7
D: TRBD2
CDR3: CSVEGEGAYEQYF
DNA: TGCAGCGTTGAAGGGGAGGGTGCCTACGAGCAGTACTTC

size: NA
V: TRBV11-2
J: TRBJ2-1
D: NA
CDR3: CASSLGSGVVNEQFF
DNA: TGTGCCAGCAGCTTAGGGTCGGGAGTCGTCAATGAGCAGTTCTTC

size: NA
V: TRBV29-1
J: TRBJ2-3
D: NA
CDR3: CSVEIVTDTQYF
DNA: TGCAGCGTTGAAATCGTTACAGATACGCAGTATTTT

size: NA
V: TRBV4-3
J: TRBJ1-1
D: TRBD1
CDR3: CASSQRTGDTEAFF
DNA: TGCGCCAGCAGCCAAAGGACAGGGGACACTGAAGCTTTCTTT

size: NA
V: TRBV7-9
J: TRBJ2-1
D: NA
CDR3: CASSLGVGGGIDNEQFF
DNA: TGTGCCAGCAGCTTAGGGGTTGGAGGGGGCATAGACAATGAGCAGTTCTTC

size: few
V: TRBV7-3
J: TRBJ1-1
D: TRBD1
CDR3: CASSSTRDRPAFF
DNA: TGTGCCAGCAGCTCCACCCGGGACAGGCCAGCTTTCTTT

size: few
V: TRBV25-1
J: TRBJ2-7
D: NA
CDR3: CASSASLYEQYF
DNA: TGTGCCAGCAGTGCGTCTCTCTACGAGCAGTACTTC

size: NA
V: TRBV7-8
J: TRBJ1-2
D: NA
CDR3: CASSPEARANYGYTF
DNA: TGTGCCAGCAGCCCCGAGGCCAGAGCTAACTATGGCTACACCTTC

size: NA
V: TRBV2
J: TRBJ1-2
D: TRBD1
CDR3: CASRDREYGGYTF
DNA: TGTGCCAGCAGGGACAGGGAATATGGTGGCTACACCTTC

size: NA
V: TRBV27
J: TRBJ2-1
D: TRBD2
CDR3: CASHWLAGGSYNEQFF
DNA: TGTGCCAGCCATTGGCTAGCGGGAGGCTCCTACAATGAGCAGTTCTTC

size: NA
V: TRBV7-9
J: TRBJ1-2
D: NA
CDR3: CASSSREVLGYTF
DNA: TGTGCCAGCAGCTCCCGGGAGGTCCTCGGCTACACCTTC

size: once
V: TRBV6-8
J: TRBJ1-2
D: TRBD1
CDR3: CASSYPHLDRGTYGYTF
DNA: TGTGCCAGCAGTTACCCTCACCTGGACAGGGGAACCTATGGCTACACCTTC

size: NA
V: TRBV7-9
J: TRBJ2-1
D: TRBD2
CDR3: CASSISGSSYNEQFF
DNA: TGTGCCAGCAGCATTAGCGGGAGCTCCTACAATGAGCAGTTCTTC

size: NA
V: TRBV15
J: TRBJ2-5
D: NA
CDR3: CATSRDRQAQETQYF
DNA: TGTGCCACCAGCAGAGATCGACAGGCCCAAGAGACCCAGTACTTC

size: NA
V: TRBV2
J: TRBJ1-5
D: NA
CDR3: CASSVQGTRNQPQHF
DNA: TGTGCCAGCAGCGTACAGGGTACGCGCAATCAGCCCCAGCATTTT

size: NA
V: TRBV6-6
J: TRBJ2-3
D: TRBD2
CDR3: CASSYKTSGRTDTQYF
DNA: TGTGCCAGCAGTTATAAGACTAGCGGGAGGACAGATACGCAGTATTTT

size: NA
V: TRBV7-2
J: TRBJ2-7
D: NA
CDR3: CASSFSQGPYEQYF
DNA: TGTGCCAGCAGCTTTAGCCAGGGGCCATACGAGCAGTACTTC

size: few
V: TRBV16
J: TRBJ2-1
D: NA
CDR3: CASSEFRETEQFF
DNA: TGTGCCAGCAGTGAATTTAGGGAGACAGAGCAGTTCTTC